A selection of T cell receptor beta chains follows, all from one sample in a study of blood T cell repertoires in COVID-19. Here immunoSEQ multiplex PCR was the method, and the copy in TCRdb shows in-frame clones only, minus some. Among 180,000 or so clones listed, more than 80% were seen once. Sequencing was carried out using peripheral blood. The receptors originated from an older woman with acute or convalescent COVID-19. CDR3s include the opening cysteine and the closing phenylalanine or tryptophan. The D gene is left open where the match is weak. Expanded clones are given a class, and other clones once, few, many or no size at all.

TRBD2	.	TRBV9	TRBJ2-2	TGTGCCAGCAGCGTAGTAGGAGTCCCGGGAGGGTACACCGGGGAGCTGTTTTTT	CASSVVGVPGGYTGELFF
TRBD1	.	TRBV2	TRBJ1-3	TGTGCCAGCAGCGTCCTGGGACAGGGGACCGCTGGAAACACCATATATTTT	CASSVLGQGTAGNTIYF
TRBD1	.	TRBV7-9	TRBJ2-3	TGTGCCAGCAGGCCGGACAGGGGGACAGATACGCAGTATTTT	CASRPDRGTDTQYF
TRBD2	.	TRBV4-1	TRBJ2-5	TGCGCCAGCAGCCAGACTTTTTATCCGGGAGGAGAGACCCAGTACTTC	CASSQTFYPGGETQYF
.	.	TRBV28	TRBJ1-2	TGTGCCAGCAAAAGCCCGATCAACTATGGCTACACCTTC	CASKSPINYGYTF
.	.	TRBV19	TRBJ2-2	TGTGCCAGTAGTATGAGGCGGGACACCGGGGAGCTGTTTTTT	CASSMRRDTGELFF
.	.	TRBV9	TRBJ1-3	TGTGCCAGCAGCCCGACAGTGATCTCTGGAAACACCATATATTTT	CASSPTVISGNTIYF
TRBD1	.	TRBV5-4	TRBJ1-1	TGTGCCAGCAGCCTAGGACAGGGGAGGGTAAACACTGAAGCTTTCTTT	CASSLGQGRVNTEAFF
TRBD1	.	TRBV19	TRBJ1-1	TGTGCCAGTAGTAGGGACAGGGATGAAGCTTTCTTT	CASSRDRDEAFF
.	.	TRBV7-9	TRBJ1-4	TGTGCCAGCAGCTTAGGGGCAGCTGAAAAACTGTTTTTT	CASSLGAAEKLFF
TRBD1	.	TRBV5-1	TRBJ1-1	TGCGCCAGCAGCCGGCGACAGGGCGGCGACACTGAAGCTTTCTTT	CASSRRQGGDTEAFF
TRBD1	.	TRBV20-1	TRBJ2-2	TGCAGTGCTAGTCCCCCACAGGGGTTGACCGGGGAGCTGTTTTTT	CSASPPQGLTGELFF
.	.	TRBV6-6	TRBJ1-1	TGTGCCAGCAGTTACTCTGGGCAGGGCTCCACTGAAGCTTTCTTT	CASSYSGQGSTEAFF
.	.	TRBV9	TRBJ2-3	TGTGCCAGCAGCGTAGTCGACAGCCTCCCAGATACGCAGTATTTT	CASSVVDSLPDTQYF
TRBD1	few	TRBV2	TRBJ1-5	TGTGCCAGCAGTGCTACAGGGGTTAATCAGCCCCAGCATTTT	CASSATGVNQPQHF
.	.	TRBV9	TRBJ1-2	TGTGCCAGCAGCGTAGATCAGGGAATAGATGGTGGCTACACCTTC	CASSVDQGIDGGYTF
.	.	TRBV5-1	TRBJ1-1	TGCGCCAGCAGCTTGATAGATGGGAACACTGAAGCTTTCTTT	CASSLIDGNTEAFF
.	.	TRBV6-5	TRBJ1-2	TGTGCCAGCAGTTACTCGAGCAGGGGCTTCTATGGCTACACCTTC	CASSYSSRGFYGYTF
.	.	TRBV7-8	TRBJ1-5	TGTGCCAGCAGCTTAGACAGGTCTTATCAGCCCCAGCATTTT	CASSLDRSYQPQHF
TRBD1	.	TRBV5-4	TRBJ2-2	TGTGCCAGCAGCGACCCGGGACAGGGGAACACCGGGGAGCTGTTTTTT	CASSDPGQGNTGELFF
TRBD1	.	TRBV29-1	TRBJ1-5	TGCAGCGTAGGACAGGGGAAGAATCAGCCCCAGCATTTT	CSVGQGKNQPQHF
.	.	TRBV19	TRBJ2-1	TGTGCCAGTAGGCGGGAAAACTCCTACAATGAGCAGTTCTTC	CASRRENSYNEQFF
.	.	TRBV9	TRBJ2-3	TGTGCCAGCAGCAAAACATTGGACCCGACAGTCACAGATACGCAGTATTTT	CASSKTLDPTVTDTQYF
.	.	TRBV6-5	TRBJ1-3	TGTGCCAGCAGTTACACCAGGGACATTGCTGGAAACACCATATATTTT	CASSYTRDIAGNTIYF
TRBD2	once	TRBV3-1/TRBV3-2	TRBJ2-1	TGTGCCAGCAGCCAAGGAGCTAGCGGGAGGGCTACTGTCAATGAGCAGTTCTTC	CASSQGASGRATVNEQFF
TRBD2	.	TRBV4-2	TRBJ2-1	TGTGCCAGCAGCCAAGAGCTCACTAGCGGGATTTACAATGAGCAGTTCTTC	CASSQELTSGIYNEQFF
TRBD1	.	TRBV20-1	TRBJ1-2	TGCAGTGCTAGTTTTGGGACAGGGGGTTATGGCTACACCTTC	CSASFGTGGYGYTF
TRBD1	.	TRBV19	TRBJ1-2	TGTGCCAGTAGTACCTCCAGACAGGGGGACCACTATGGCTACACCTTC	CASSTSRQGDHYGYTF
.	.	TRBV18	TRBJ2-2	TGTGCCAGCTCACCAGCGGTTGACGGGGAGCTGTTTTTT	CASSPAVDGELFF
.	.	TRBV28	TRBJ1-3	TGTGCCAGCAGTTTCTCACAGGTGGGGGGAAACACCATATATTTT	CASSFSQVGGNTIYF
TRBD2	.	TRBV2	TRBJ2-3	TGTGCCAGCAGTGAAGGGACTAGCAGAACAGATACGCAGTATTTT	CASSEGTSRTDTQYF
TRBD2	.	TRBV29-1	TRBJ2-1	TGCAGCGTGACTAGCGGGAGGGCGAGTGAGCAGTTCTTC	CSVTSGRASEQFF
.	.	TRBV9	TRBJ2-2	TGTGCCAGCAGCGTACGGCAGGGAAGCACCGGGGAGCTGTTTTTT	CASSVRQGSTGELFF
TRBD1	.	TRBV27	TRBJ1-4	TGTGCCAGCAGTTTATCGACAGGGTTTGGTAATGAAAAACTGTTTTTT	CASSLSTGFGNEKLFF
.	.	TRBV7-9	TRBJ1-1	TGTGCCAGCAGCTTGGGGCAGGGTCGGACTGAAGCTTTCTTT	CASSLGQGRTEAFF
.	.	TRBV7-9	TRBJ1-2	TGTGCCAGCAGCTTAGCGGGCTTAGAGAGTGGGTATGGCTACACCTTC	CASSLAGLESGYGYTF
.	.	TRBV28	TRBJ1-2	TGTGCCAGCAGTGCCCCGGCTAGGGGGTCCTATGGCTACACCTTC	CASSAPARGSYGYTF
TRBD2	once	TRBV5-4	TRBJ2-1	TGTGCCAGCAGCTCGGGGACTAGCGGGAGAAGGTACAATGAGCAGTTCTTC	CASSSGTSGRRYNEQFF
.	.	TRBV7-2	TRBJ2-1	TGTGCCAGCAGCTTAAGTTGGGGTCCGGGGAATGAGCAGTTCTTC	CASSLSWGPGNEQFF
TRBD1	.	TRBV14	TRBJ1-1	TGTGCCAGCAGCCAACCCAGGGGGGCCGGATCGAGCACTGAAGCTTTCTTT	CASSQPRGAGSSTEAFF
.	.	TRBV24-1	TRBJ2-3	TGTGCCACCAGTGATTTATCGGCAGATACGCAGTATTTT	CATSDLSADTQYF
.	.	TRBV5-4	TRBJ2-2	TGTGCCAGCAGCTCGGCCGGGGAGCTGTTTTTT	CASSSAGELFF
.	once	TRBV28	TRBJ1-1	TGTGCCAGCAGCGAGAAAAGAGGGTACACTGAAGCTTTCTTT	CASSEKRGYTEAFF
TRBD1	once	TRBV30	TRBJ1-2	TGTGCCTGGAAATATTACAGGGGAGATGGCCACACCTTC	CAWKYYRGDGHTF
.	.	TRBV3-1/TRBV3-2	TRBJ2-3	TGTGCCAGCAGCCAAGACCCCCGGCTAGCGGAGGGGGGCACAGATACGCAGTATTTT	CASSQDPRLAEGGTDTQYF
.	.	TRBV29-1	TRBJ2-3	TGCGCGGGGATCCCAGGTGGAGATACGCAGTATTTT	CAGIPGGDTQYF
.	.	TRBV7-9	TRBJ2-3	TGTGCCAGCAGTCCGCTCGGAGATACGCAGTATTTT	CASSPLGDTQYF
TRBD2	.	TRBV5-1	TRBJ2-3	TGCGCCAGCAGCTTGGTGACTAGCGGGAGCCCCTCTGATAGCACAGATACGCAGTATTTT	CASSLVTSGSPSDSTDTQYF
.	.	TRBV5-1	TRBJ1-3	TGCGCCAGCAGCTTGCGGACAGCCTCTGGAAACACCATATATTTT	CASSLRTASGNTIYF
TRBD2	.	TRBV12-3/TRBV12-4	TRBJ2-1	TGTGCCAGCACTACTAGCGGGAGGGGGGAGCAGTTCTTC	CASTTSGRGEQFF
.	.	TRBV18	TRBJ1-5	TGTGCCAGCTCACGGACGGGAGATCAGCCCCAGCATTTT	CASSRTGDQPQHF
TRBD1	.	TRBV6-2/TRBV6-3	TRBJ1-2	TGTGCCAGCAGTTACTCCGCAGGGGGAGGCTACACCTTC	CASSYSAGGGYTF
.	.	TRBV7-8	TRBJ2-7	TGTGCCAGCAGCTTAAGTAGGCAGGCATACTACGAGCAGTACTTC	CASSLSRQAYYEQYF
.	.	TRBV28	TRBJ2-3	TGTGCCAGCAGCTCAGGGGCCTTTCAATTGGATACGCAGTATTTT	CASSSGAFQLDTQYF
.	.	TRBV7-2	TRBJ1-1	TGTGCCAGCAGCTTAGCAGTCGGGGGAGGAACTGAAGCTTTCTTT	CASSLAVGGGTEAFF
.	.	TRBV6-5	TRBJ1-3	TGTGCCAGCAGGATGGACAGACTCTCTGGAAACACCATATATTTT	CASRMDRLSGNTIYF
TRBD1	.	TRBV5-5	TRBJ2-1	TGTGCCAGCAGCTCCCCGGGACAGGGATACAATGAGCAGTTCTTC	CASSSPGQGYNEQFF
.	.	TRBV5-8	TRBJ1-6	TGTGCCAGCAGTTTTGGACATTTTAATTCACCCCTCCACTTT	CASSFGHFNSPLHF
.	.	TRBV28	TRBJ1-2	TGTGCCAGCAGTTTAGGAGGGTCGGACTATGGCTACACCTTC	CASSLGGSDYGYTF